The 11 T cell receptor beta chains reported below all come from one sample, sequenced in a study of blood T cells in healthy people across ages. It was with a sample-barcoded 5' primer and a J-beta primer mix that a second PCR of roughly 7 to 12 cycles was run. TCRdb redid the calling of the 5' RACE reads with MiXCR, one entry per CDR3 protein. The sample lists roughly 1.7 million distinct CDR3 sequences; roughly 30% were seen once. The sequenced sample was blood. Receptor source: a young woman in good health.

This clonotype was detected only a few times. The rearrangement uses TRBV29-1 and TRBJ1-2; D ambiguous. In germline, CDR1 is SQVTM, CDR2 ANQGSEA. The CDR3 totals 16 residues. The germline V and J ends were trimmed by 1 base and 5 bases, with 20 bases remaining between them. DNA for the CDR3: TGCAGCGTTGAAGGGGGAAACTCCCCTTTAAGTTATGGCTACACCTTC. Protein: CSVEGGNSPLSYGYTF.

V is TRBV15 and J is TRBJ2-3; 10 bases fit TRBD2. The length of the CDR3 is 17 residues. Per germline, CDR1 LNHNV and CDR2 YYDKDF (reference sequence). Trimming at V came to 1 base and at J to 2 bases, leaving 6 bases not matched to a gene. In nucleotides, the CDR3 is TGTGCCACCAGCAGAGGACTAGCGGGTTATAACACAGATACGCAGTATTTT. Its translation is CATSRGLAGYNTDTQYF.

This clonotype was seen a handful of times. The V gene is TRBV28, the J gene TRBJ2-7; TRBD2 is a possible D gene (5 bases). V was pared by 3 bases and J by 6 bases, with 18 bases between. The CDR3 contains 15 residues. Germline V lookup: CDR1 MDHEN, CDR2 SYDVKM. The CDR3 region has the DNA TGTGCCAGCAGTTTGTTGGCGGGTCCTCGGCTCGAGCAGTACTTC. Its translation: CASSLLAGPRLEQYF.

The V gene is TRBV15, the J gene TRBJ1-2; D unclear. Per germline, CDR1 LNHNV and CDR2 YYDKDF (reference sequence). V lost 0 bases, J lost 6 bases, and 8 bases lay in between. The CDR3 is 13 residues long. The CDR3 loop reads CATSREADHGYTF. The CDR3 nucleotides are TGTGCCACCAGCAGAGAGGCAGATCATGGCTACACCTTC.

In its sample, this clonotype was seen a few times. The chain links TRBV7-9 to TRBJ2-7, with 8 positions matching TRBD2. With 3 bases clipped from V and 6 bases from J, the junction kept 10 bases outside the gene matches. CDR1 and CDR2 from the germline V gene are SEHNR and FQNEAQ (reference sequence). The CDR3 totals 15 residues. The CDR3 here is CASSLGSSGSPEQYF. DNA of the CDR3: TGTGCCAGCAGCTTGGGGTCTAGCGGGTCCCCCGAGCAGTACTTC.

V gene TRBV2 combines with J gene TRBJ1-2; a weak D match, TRBD1 (6 bases). The V and J ends lost 6 bases and 1 base respectively, with 15 bases between them. CDR1 and CDR2 from the germline V gene are SNHLY and FYNNEI. The CDR3 has 15 residues. CDR3 sequence: CASRATGLLNYGYTF. The CDR3 nucleotides are TGTGCCAGCAGAGCAACAGGGTTACTTAACTATGGCTACACCTTC.

This clonotype was picked up a small number of times. The junction departs from germline at one end; a sequencing error may be responsible. This chain links TRBV10-3 with TRBJ1-6; D call uncertain. Germline V gives CDR1 ENHRY, CDR2 SYGVKD. CDR3 size: 16 residues. The CDR3 region has the DNA TGTGCCATCAGCGAGTCGTCGGCAGGTGCTAATTCACCCCTCCACTTT. Amino acids: CAISESSAGANSPLHF.

V usage is TRBV9 and J usage is TRBJ1-6; no firm D call. The V and J ends lost 0 bases and 1 base respectively, with 11 bases between them. This CDR3 has 17 residues. Germline V gene lookup returns CDR1 SGDLS and CDR2 YYNGEE. CDR3 loop: CASSVGAEVSYNSPLHF. In DNA, the CDR3 is TGTGCCAGCAGCGTAGGGGCAGAGGTTTCCTATAATTCACCCCTCCACTTT.

This sequence joins TRBV9 and TRBJ2-7; D possibly corresponds to TRBD1 (6 bases). The CDR3 is 13 residues long. Trimming removed 5 bases at V and 7 bases at J, with 16 bases between. The germline CDR1 and CDR2 sequences are SGDLS and YYNGEE. CDR3 region: CASSDQGIGEQYF. The DNA for the CDR3 is TGTGCCAGCAGTGATCAGGGGATTGGGGAGCAGTACTTC.

About this clonotype: This sequence may be a read error, since a much larger clone differs from it by one base. The chain combines TRBV20-1 with TRBJ2-5; 10 bases are a match to TRBD2. CDR3 length equals 15 residues. CDR1 DFQATT and CDR2 SNEGSKA come from the germline V gene (reference sequence). Unmatched junction bases numbered 15, after V lost 3 bases and J lost 11 bases. The chain's CDR3 is CSASEGTSVTYGQYF. In DNA, the CDR3 is TGCAGTGCTAGTGAAGGGACTAGCGTGACCTACGGGCAGTACTTC.

The V and J genes are TRBV2 and TRBJ1-1; 10 bases are shared with TRBD1. The CDR3 totals 14 residues. Looked up from germline, CDR1 is SNHLY and CDR2 is FYNNEI. V was clipped by 5 bases and J by 8 bases; unmatched bases: 8. The chain's CDR3 is CASSPRDRGMEAFF. CDR3 DNA: TGTGCCAGCAGTCCCCGGGACAGGGGTATGGAAGCTTTCTTT.